What follows are 2 T cell receptor beta chains derived from one specimen sequenced in a study of low-dose radiotherapy and immunotherapy resistance in tumors. TRAV- and TRBV-specific primers were used for first-strand cDNA, which covered alpha and beta chains. The PCR that amplified TCRs ran for approximately 20 cycles, relying on a constant-region primer and a V-primer adapter. Each CDR3 protein gets one entry after TCRdb re-called the reads with MiXCR. The sample carries some 39,000 distinct CDR3 sequences, around a third recorded once. Regarding time point: before trial treatment. The sequencing here drew on PBMCs, taken before treatment. Receptors originate from a male donor with gallbladder cancer.

Worth noting for this clonotype: A far more abundant clone sits one base away, making this likely a read error. The chain uses TRBV4-1 and TRBJ2-1, with D hard to call. CDR3 length equals 13 residues. Germline V CDR1 and CDR2: MGHRA, YSYEKL. V was pared by 0 bases and J by 10 bases, with 10 bases between. In DNA, the CDR3 is TGCGCCAGCAGCCAAGAACGGAAGTACGAGCAGTTCTTC. This translates into CASSQERKYEQFF.

The V call is TRBV27, the J call TRBJ1-2; D might be TRBD1 (6 bases). The CDR3 is 14 amino acids. Germline V CDR1 and CDR2: MNHEY, SMNVEV (reference sequence). V was clipped by 9 bases and J by 2 bases, with 16 bases between them. This CDR3 is CASMTAGDNYGYTF. The CDR3, as DNA: TGTGCCAGTATGACAGCAGGGGACAACTATGGCTACACCTTC.